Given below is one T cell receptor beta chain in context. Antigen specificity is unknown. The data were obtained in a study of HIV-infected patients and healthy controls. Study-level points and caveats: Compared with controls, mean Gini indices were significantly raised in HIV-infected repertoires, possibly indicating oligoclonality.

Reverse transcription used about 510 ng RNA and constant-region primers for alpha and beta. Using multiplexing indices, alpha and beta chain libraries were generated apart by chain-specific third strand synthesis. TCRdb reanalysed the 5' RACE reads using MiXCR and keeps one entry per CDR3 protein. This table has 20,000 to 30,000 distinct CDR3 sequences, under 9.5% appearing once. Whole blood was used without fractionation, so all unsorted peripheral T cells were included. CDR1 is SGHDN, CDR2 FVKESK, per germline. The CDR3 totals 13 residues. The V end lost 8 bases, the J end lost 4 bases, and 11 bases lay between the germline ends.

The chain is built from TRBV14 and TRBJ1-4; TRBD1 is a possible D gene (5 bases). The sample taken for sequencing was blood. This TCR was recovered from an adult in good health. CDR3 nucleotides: TGTGCCAGCGCCGGGACCAGTAATGAAAAACTGTTTTTT. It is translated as CASAGTSNEKLFF.